This T cell receptor (beta chain) appears in the sequencing data of a study of blood T cell repertoires in COVID-19. The repertoire was sequenced with immunoSEQ multiplex PCR; TCRdb's copy has only in-frame clones and lacks some. The sample includes some 31,000 clones, 81% of them seen just once. This CDR3 contains 14 residues. Germline V gene sequence: CDR1 SGHRS, CDR2 YFSETQ. After removal of 4 bases from V and 1 base from J, the junction contained 3 bases not matched to a gene. The sample was peripheral blood. This receptor was identified in a man in his sixties or seventies with COVID-19, enrolled during active disease. V is TRBV5-1 and J is TRBJ2-5; TRBD1 matches 8 bases. In DNA form, the CDR3 reads TGCGCCAGCAGCCCGGGGACAGGCCAAGAGACCCAGTACTTC. It is translated as CASSPGTGQETQYF.